This T cell receptor beta chain was captured by sequencing in a study of human T cells and chemical hapten exposure. TCRdb itself ran the RACE reads through MiXCR, one entry per CDR3 protein. The sample holds about 250,000 distinct CDR3 sequences, around 7.7% seen once. Described time point: pre-sensitization, week 0. Treatment indicated: therapeutic diphenylcyclopropenone sensitization with weekly scalp DPC. Only after blood had been drawn was each patch test applied. The CDR3 runs to 13 residues. Trimming took off 1 base at V and 7 bases at J, with 8 bases between the two ends. Germline lookup yields CDR1 SGHTA and CDR2 FQGNSA. In this sample, this clonotype turned up a few times. What it binds is unknown. Whole-study results and caveats: Clustering by CDR3 similarity yielded significantly more large clusters from expanded TCRs than controls. TCRs above 1 in 1000 frequency did not change with DPC sensitization.

The chain couples TRBV7-2 to TRBJ2-1; D is unresolved. This sequence originates from a man younger than 35 with alopecia areata. Some clones in this sample may be carry-over from other donors' samples. Sequenced here: whole blood, sampled in connection with sensitization to the hapten diphenylcyclopropenone (DPC). The CDR3 is CASSLVKENEQFF. CDR3 sequence (DNA): TGTGCCAGCAGCTTAGTGAAGGAGAATGAGCAGTTCTTC.